This T cell receptor (beta chain) was identified during a study of blood T cell repertoires in COVID-19. V was shortened by 0 bases and J by 10 bases, with 8 bases between the two germline ends. There are 12 residues in the CDR3. From germline, CDR1 is SGHRS and CDR2 YFSETQ. The data were produced by immunoSEQ multiplex PCR, yet TCRdb's version contains in-frame clones alone and is incomplete. The sample contains 250,000 to 300,000 clones, roughly 88% of which appear only once. The J gene is TRBJ2-1, the V gene TRBV5-1; D remains unclear. Sequencing used PBMCs or T cells enriched from blood (not recorded which). This TCR was recovered from a woman in her fifties or sixties who had recovered from COVID-19. CDR3 amino acids: CASSLEAGEQFF. The CDR3 DNA reads as TGCGCCAGCAGCTTGGAGGCCGGGGAGCAGTTCTTC.